The 32 T cell receptor beta chains listed next were all sequenced from one sample in a study of blood T cell repertoires in COVID-19. Generated by immunoSEQ multiplex PCR, the TCRdb table keeps only in-frame clones and is missing some. The sample lists 200,000 to 300,000 clones; around 84% were seen once. Sequencing was done on a sample of peripheral blood. These receptors were obtained from a woman aged 60-75 years with COVID-19, enrolled during active disease.

This rearrangement joins TRBV27 to TRBJ2-1, with TRBD1 identical over 7 bases. Germline CDR1 is MNHEY and CDR2 is SMNVEV (reference sequence). The CDR3 has 12 amino acids. The trim removed 4 bases at V and 10 bases at J, leaving 4 bases unmatched. Here the CDR3 DNA reads TGTGCCAGCAGTTCCCCCAGGGGGGAGCAGTTCTTC. Translating it yields CASSSPRGEQFF.

This clone was seen a few times. The chain links TRBV7-9 to TRBJ2-1; a possible D gene is TRBD2 (5 bases). This CDR3 is built from 13 residues. The germline V gene has CDR1 SEHNR and CDR2 FQNEAQ (reference sequence). With 4 bases removed from V and 8 bases from J, the gap between germline ends came to 12 bases. CDR3 bases: TGTGCCAGCAGCTCAGCCGGGGTCGATGAGCAGTTCTTC. This codes for CASSSAGVDEQFF.

The V call is TRBV30, the J call TRBJ1-2; D not resolved. Trimming shortened V by 0 bases and J by 7 bases, and 9 bases separated the two germline ends. Germline V gene data show CDR1 as GTSNPN and CDR2 as SVGIG (reference sequence). The CDR3 is 12 amino acids. CDR3 amino acids: CAWSVGRFGYTF. For the CDR3, the DNA is TGTGCCTGGAGTGTCGGGAGGTTTGGCTACACCTTC.

The rearrangement uses TRBV2 and TRBJ1-4; no clear D gene. V lost 7 bases, J lost 5 bases, and 23 bases lay in between. This CDR3 spans 17 amino acids. Germline V gene data show CDR1 as SNHLY and CDR2 as FYNNEI. The CDR3 DNA follows: TGTGCCAGCACCCCCCGGGCTTTCGGACGGGGAAATGAAAAACTGTTTTTT. This encodes CASTPRAFGRGNEKLFF. The whole variable domain, remainder taken from reference TRBV2 and TRBJ1-4, is EPEVTQTPSHQVTQMGQEVILRCVPISNHLYFYWYRQILGQKVEFLVSFYNNEISEKSEIFDDQFSVERPDGSNFTLKIRSTKLEDSAMYFCASTPRAFGRGNEKLFFGSGTQLSVL.

The chain uses TRBV2 and TRBJ1-6; D might be TRBD1 (5 bases). Germline V gene lookup returns CDR1 SNHLY and CDR2 FYNNEI. V was trimmed by 8 bases and J by 7 bases, leaving 12 bases between them. The CDR3 runs 13 residues. The CDR3 reads CASSPRENSPLHF. The CDR3 DNA sequence: TGTGCCAGCTCTCCCAGGGAAAATTCACCCCTCCACTTT.

CDR3 sequence reads: CASSQQGASYGYTF. CDR3 DNA: TGTGCCAGCAGCCAACAGGGGGCGAGCTATGGCTACACCTTC. The gene calls are TRBV9 and TRBJ1-2; 9 bases are shared with TRBD1. Germline V CDR1 and CDR2: SGDLS, YYNGEE. The trim removed 4 bases at V and 4 bases at J, leaving 5 bases unmatched. CDR3 length: 14 amino acids.

The chain links TRBV10-2 to TRBJ2-1; TRBD2 agrees at 7 bases. The trim removed 6 bases at V and 5 bases at J, leaving 4 bases unmatched. Germline V CDR1 and CDR2: WSHSY, SAAADI. This CDR3 comprises 13 residues. The CDR3, as DNA: TGCGCCAGCAGGGGGAGGGCCAACAATGAGCAGTTCTTC. This translates into CASRGRANNEQFF.

The rearrangement uses TRBV27 and TRBJ2-7; 11 nucleotides align to TRBD1. The trim removed 4 bases at V and 6 bases at J, leaving 5 bases unmatched. Germline assignment: CDR1 MNHEY and CDR2 SMNVEV (reference sequence). The CDR3 spans 14 residues. The chain's CDR3 is CASSSRDRGGEQYF. The CDR3 DNA reads TGTGCCAGCAGTTCCCGGGACAGGGGGGGCGAGCAGTACTTC.

The chain employs TRBV27 and TRBJ2-7, with 7 bases that match TRBD1. Germline CDR1 is MNHEY and CDR2 is SMNVEV (reference sequence). The J segment lost 3 bases and the V segment lost 6 bases, leaving 8 bases of the junction unmatched. The CDR3 has 14 amino acids. As DNA, the CDR3 is TGTGCCAGCAGAAGGGACAGCTACTACTACGAGCAGTACTTC. Translation gives CASRRDSYYYEQYF.

J is TRBJ2-7 and V is TRBV5-1, with a tentative D call TRBD2 (5 bases). Deletions cut 1 base from V and 1 base from J, with 6 bases between. The V gene's germline CDR1 is SGHRS and CDR2 YFSETQ. CDR3 length equals 13 residues. In DNA, the CDR3 is TGCGCCAGCAGCTTGTGGACTTCCTACGAGCAGTACTTC. This encodes CASSLWTSYEQYF.

The rearrangement joins TRBV9 to TRBJ1-1, with 7 bases identical to TRBD1. This CDR3 has 15 amino acids. V gave up 0 bases and J gave up 3 bases; unmatched junction bases: 5. Germline CDR1 reads SGDLS; CDR2 reads YYNGEE. CDR3 residues: CASSVVQGDYTEAFF. In DNA form, the CDR3 reads TGTGCCAGCAGCGTAGTTCAGGGGGATTACACTGAAGCTTTCTTT.

CDR3 nucleotide sequence: TGTGCCAGCAGTCGTGGCGGGGATCAAGAGACCCAGTACTTC. Its protein product is CASSRGGDQETQYF. The rearrangement uses TRBV28 and TRBJ2-5, with D maybe TRBD2 (6 bases). This CDR3 has 14 residues. Germline CDR1 and CDR2: MDHEN and SYDVKM. Between the trimmed V and J ends, which lost 5 bases and 2 bases, there was a span of 12 bases.

This clone came up once. The chain joins TRBV27 to TRBJ2-1; 9 bases are shared with TRBD1. The germline V gene encodes CDR1 MNHEY and CDR2 SMNVEV (reference sequence). The CDR3 length is 16 residues. The trim removed 5 bases at V and 9 bases at J, leaving 14 bases unmatched. CDR3 coding DNA: TGTGCCAGCAGTGCGGTTGGGACAGGGAGGGAGGGTGAGCAGTTCTTC. It translates to CASSAVGTGREGEQFF.

The chain joins TRBV29-1 to TRBJ1-2, with TRBD1 identical over 8 bases. The CDR3 sequence is 13 residues long. V dropped 6 bases and J dropped 7; count of bases not matched to a gene: 10. Germline V lookup: CDR1 SQVTM, CDR2 ANQGSEA. The CDR3 spells CSVVGQGYSGYTF. The CDR3 DNA reads TGCAGCGTGGTAGGACAGGGTTATTCTGGCTACACCTTC.

The chain links TRBV9 to TRBJ1-2; the D gene is possibly TRBD1 (6 bases). Germline V gene lookup returns CDR1 SGDLS and CDR2 YYNGEE. The germline V and J ends were trimmed by 1 base and 5 bases, with 12 bases remaining between them. The CDR3 has 14 residues. CDR3 DNA: TGTGCCAGCAGCGTATCCGGGACACCTTATGGCTACACCTTC. It codes for CASSVSGTPYGYTF.

The rearrangement links TRBV10-3 to TRBJ2-7; the match to TRBD1 covers 10 bases. Unmatched junction bases numbered 7, after V lost 7 bases and J lost 4 bases. CDR1 is ENHRY, CDR2 SYGVKD, per germline. CDR3 length: 14 amino acids. The CDR3 DNA is TGTGCCATCACCCCGACAGGGGGCGGATACGAGCAGTACTTC. This sequence encodes CAITPTGGGYEQYF.

CDR3 in DNA: TGTGCCAGCAGCCCGAGGACAGGGGCGGAAGCTTTCTTT. This codes for CASSPRTGAEAFF. The chain is built from TRBV7-3 and TRBJ1-1; the match to TRBD1 covers 9 bases. Germline V gene sequence: CDR1 SGHTA, CDR2 FQGTGA. The CDR3 runs 13 residues. V lost 5 bases to trimming and J lost 8 bases; unmatched junction nucleotides: 6.

CDR3 loop: CASSLEGGLGDTQYF. DNA for the CDR3: TGTGCCAGCAGCTTAGAGGGCGGGTTGGGGGATACGCAGTATTTT. The chain recombines TRBV7-2 with TRBJ2-3, with D perhaps matching TRBD2 (5 bases). The CDR3 covers 15 residues. Trimming removed 1 base from V and 6 bases from J, with 14 bases in between. In germline, CDR1 is SGHTA, CDR2 FQGNSA.

The chain combines TRBV2 with TRBJ1-5; TRBD1 is a possible D gene (6 bases). This CDR3 has 18 amino acids. Germline CDR1 SNHLY, CDR2 FYNNEI. V dropped 1 base and J dropped 0 bases, with 16 bases sitting between them. CDR3 sequence reads: CASSEEGQGRYSNQPQHF. CDR3 coding DNA: TGTGCCAGCAGTGAAGAGGGGCAGGGGCGATATAGCAATCAGCCCCAGCATTTT.

The chain is built from TRBV12-3 or TRBV12-4 and TRBJ1-4; 10 bases map to TRBD1. V dropped 6 bases and J dropped 8; count of bases not matched to a gene: 3. The CDR3 length is 13 residues. The CDR3 sequence: CASRGTGEEKLFF. In DNA form, the CDR3 reads TGTGCCAGCAGAGGGACAGGGGAGGAAAAACTGTTTTTT.

The chain is built from TRBV6-6 and TRBJ1-6; 12 positions agree with TRBD1. The CDR3 consists of 18 residues. Trimming cost V 5 bases and J 7 bases; bases outside gene matches: 12. The germline V gene has CDR1 MNHNY and CDR2 SVGAGI (reference sequence). Here the CDR3 DNA reads TGTGCCAGCAGTCACATAGGTGGGACAGGGGGCCTCAATTCACCCCTCCACTTT. Residues: CASSHIGGTGGLNSPLHF.

The CDR3 region is CASSLSNIQGNEQFF. CDR3 coding DNA: TGTGCCAGCAGCCTATCCAACATACAGGGCAATGAGCAGTTCTTC. V gene TRBV7-2 combines with J gene TRBJ2-1, with D perhaps TRBD1 (6 bases). Germline V lookup: CDR1 SGHTA, CDR2 FQGNSA. The CDR3 has 15 residues. V was pared by 5 bases and J by 6 bases, with 17 bases between.

This chain uses TRBV24-1 with TRBJ1-5, with D perhaps TRBD1 (5 bases). Germline V gene data show CDR1 as KGHDR and CDR2 as SFDVKD. CDR3 size: 12 residues. V was cut by 10 bases and J by 3 bases, with 9 bases left in between. CDR3 region: CATGGVNQPQHF. In nucleotides, the CDR3 is TGTGCCACGGGGGGAGTCAATCAGCCCCAGCATTTT.

This clone has just a few counts. The CDR3 spells CASSLGEGDTQYF. CDR3 bases: TGTGCCAGCAGCTTAGGGGAGGGGGATACGCAGTATTTT. The chain carries TRBV7-6 and TRBJ2-3; 7 nucleotides match TRBD2. This CDR3 spans 13 amino acids. Trimming took 1 base from V and 6 from J; bases not matched to a gene: 1. Germline CDR1 is SGHVS and CDR2 is FNYEAQ.

The V call is TRBV15, the J call TRBJ1-6; TRBD1 matches at 9 bases. This CDR3 is 15 amino acids long. The trim removed 1 base at V and 6 bases at J, leaving 1 base unmatched. CDR1 is LNHNV, CDR2 YYDKDF, per germline (reference sequence). The CDR3, as DNA: TGTGCCACCAGCAGAGGGGACAGGGTTAATTCACCCCTCCACTTT. The encoded protein is CATSRGDRVNSPLHF.

The chain is built from TRBV15 and TRBJ1-4; unclear D gene. Trimming removed 0 bases from V and 10 bases from J, with 9 bases in between. The CDR3 spans 13 residues. Germline lookup yields CDR1 LNHNV and CDR2 YYDKDF (reference sequence). CDR3 protein: CATSRDLAGKLFF. The DNA for the CDR3 is TGTGCCACCAGCAGAGACCTTGCGGGAAAACTGTTTTTT. The full variable domain, with the rest looked up from reference TRBV15 and TRBJ1-4, is DAMVIQNPRYQVTQFGKPVTLSCSQTLNHNVMYWYQQKSSQAPKLLFHYYDKDFNNEADTPDNFQSRRPNTSFCFLDIRSPGLGDTAMYLCATSRDLAGKLFFGSGTQLSVL.

The table lists this clone with a few counts. The V and J genes are TRBV9 and TRBJ2-5, with no clear D. The CDR3 is 13 residues long. Germline loops: CDR1 SGDLS, CDR2 YYNGEE. Deletions cut 3 bases from V and 4 bases from J, with 10 bases between. CDR3 region: CASSANPGETQYF. For the CDR3, the DNA is TGTGCCAGCAGCGCCAACCCCGGAGAGACCCAGTACTTC.

The V call is TRBV12-3 or TRBV12-4, the J call TRBJ2-7; D is perhaps TRBD2 (6 bases). The CDR3 contains 13 residues. The V end was cut by 3 bases, the J end by 5 bases, with 11 bases between. CDR3 protein: CASSLEGTHEQYF. The CDR3 DNA sequence: TGTGCCAGCAGTTTGGAGGGGACTCACGAGCAGTACTTC.

DNA of the CDR3: TGTGCCAGTAGTCCACAGGTCTCCTACAATGAGCAGTTCTTC. Translated, it gives CASSPQVSYNEQFF. This rearrangement joins TRBV19 to TRBJ2-1; possible D gene TRBD1, 5 bases. Germline CDR1 LNHDA, CDR2 SQIVND (reference sequence). CDR3 length equals 14 residues. Trimming shortened V by 5 bases and J by 0 bases, and 8 bases separated the two germline ends.

This chain uses TRBV18 with TRBJ2-5; D is perhaps TRBD2 (6 bases). CDR3 length: 15 residues. Germline values: CDR1 KGHSH, CDR2 LQKENI. The germline V and J ends were trimmed by 2 bases and 2 bases, with 12 bases remaining between them. DNA for the CDR3: TGTGCCAGCTCACCAGGGGGGACGCAGCAAGAGACCCAGTACTTC. Amino acid sequence: CASSPGGTQQETQYF.

The chain links TRBV27 to TRBJ2-7, with 9 bases matching TRBD1. Germline V CDR1 and CDR2: MNHEY, SMNVEV (reference sequence). This CDR3 contains 13 residues. Losses at the gene ends were 5 bases for V and 7 bases for J; bases not matched to a gene: 6. The CDR3 is CASSLQGAGEQYF. As DNA, the CDR3 is TGTGCCAGCAGTCTACAGGGGGCAGGGGAGCAGTACTTC.

The V gene is TRBV27, the J gene TRBJ2-1, with 9 bases lining up with TRBD2. The germline V gene has CDR1 MNHEY and CDR2 SMNVEV (reference sequence). CDR3 length equals 16 residues. V lost 6 bases to trimming and J lost 9 bases; unmatched junction nucleotides: 15. The CDR3 here is CASSLTTAGGVFEQFF. The CDR3 DNA reads as TGTGCCAGCAGCCTCACGACAGCGGGAGGAGTCTTTGAGCAGTTCTTC.